This TCR beta chain was sequenced in a study of T cell responses to AZD1222 COVID-19 vaccine. Study results and caveats: Baseline antibody screening turned up just six or seven seropositive AZD1222 recipients.

Concerning this clone itself: What it binds is not known.

Clones were read by immunoSEQ multiplex PCR, and TCRdb kept only the in-frame ones, dropping some. The sample has around 94,000 clones; more than 70% are singletons. This CDR3 spans 16 amino acids. V lost 0 bases to trimming and J lost 2 bases, with 8 bases between them. Germline V gene data show CDR1 as SGHAT and CDR2 as FQNNGV. The material was peripheral blood, obtained on day 0 of AZD1222 vaccination. The chain uses TRBV11-2 and TRBJ2-6; D may be TRBD2 (6 bases). The source is an adult in good health. CDR3 in amino acids: CASSLDTGAGANVLTF. As DNA, the CDR3 is TGTGCCAGCAGCTTAGATACGGGGGCTGGGGCCAACGTCCTGACTTTC.